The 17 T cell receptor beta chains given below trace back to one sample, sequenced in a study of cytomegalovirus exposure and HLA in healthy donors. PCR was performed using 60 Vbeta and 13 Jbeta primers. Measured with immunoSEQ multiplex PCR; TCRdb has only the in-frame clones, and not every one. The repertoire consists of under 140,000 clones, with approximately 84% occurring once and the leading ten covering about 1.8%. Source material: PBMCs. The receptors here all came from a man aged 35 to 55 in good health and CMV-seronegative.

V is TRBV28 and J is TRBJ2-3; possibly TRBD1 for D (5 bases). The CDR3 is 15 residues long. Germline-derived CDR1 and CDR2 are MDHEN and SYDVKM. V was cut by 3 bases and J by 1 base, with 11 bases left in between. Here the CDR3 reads CASSFRGLGTDTQYF. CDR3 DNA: TGTGCCAGCAGTTTTAGGGGCCTCGGCACAGATACGCAGTATTTT.

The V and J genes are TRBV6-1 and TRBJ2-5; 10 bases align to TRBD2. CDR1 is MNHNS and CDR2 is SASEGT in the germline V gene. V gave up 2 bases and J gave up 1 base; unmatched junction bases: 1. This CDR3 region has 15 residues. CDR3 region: CASSEQRGGQETQYF. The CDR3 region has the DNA TGTGCCAGCAGTGAACAGCGGGGGGGCCAAGAGACCCAGTACTTC.

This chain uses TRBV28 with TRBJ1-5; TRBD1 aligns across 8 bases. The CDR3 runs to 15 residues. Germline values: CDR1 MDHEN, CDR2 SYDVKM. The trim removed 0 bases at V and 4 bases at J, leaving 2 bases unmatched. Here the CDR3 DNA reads TGTGCCAGCAGTTTATGGGACAGGGAGAATCAGCCCCAGCATTTT. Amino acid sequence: CASSLWDRENQPQHF.

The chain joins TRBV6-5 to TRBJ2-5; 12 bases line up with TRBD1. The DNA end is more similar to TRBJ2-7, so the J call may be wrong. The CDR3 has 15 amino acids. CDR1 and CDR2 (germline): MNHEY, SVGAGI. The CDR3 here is CASSYSGTGGHEQYF. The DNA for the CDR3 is TGTGCCAGCAGTTACTCCGGGACAGGGGGCCACGAGCAGTACTTC.

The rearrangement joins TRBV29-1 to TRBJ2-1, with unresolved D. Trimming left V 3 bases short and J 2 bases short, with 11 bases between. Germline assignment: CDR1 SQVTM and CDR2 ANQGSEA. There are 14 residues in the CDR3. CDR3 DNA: TGCAGCGTTGACCCCATAACGGCCTACAATGAGCAGTTCTTC. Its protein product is CSVDPITAYNEQFF.

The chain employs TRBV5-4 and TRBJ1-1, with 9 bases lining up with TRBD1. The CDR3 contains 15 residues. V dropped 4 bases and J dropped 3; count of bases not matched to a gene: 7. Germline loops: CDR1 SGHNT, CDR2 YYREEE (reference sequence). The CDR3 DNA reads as TGTGCCAGCAGCCCTGGACAGGGGAGGGACACTGAAGCTTTCTTT. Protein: CASSPGQGRDTEAFF.

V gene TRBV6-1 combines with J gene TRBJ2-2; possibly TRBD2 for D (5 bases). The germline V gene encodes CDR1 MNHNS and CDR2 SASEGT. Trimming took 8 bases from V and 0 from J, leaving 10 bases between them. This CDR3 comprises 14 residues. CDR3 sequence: CASGGNSNTGELFF. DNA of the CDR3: TGTGCCAGCGGAGGTAATTCGAACACCGGGGAGCTGTTTTTT.

CDR3 sequence (DNA): TGTGCCAGTTCCACAGGTTCCACAGATACGCAGTATTTT. Translating gives CASSTGSTDTQYF. The chain joins TRBV6-5 to TRBJ2-3, with D perhaps TRBD1 (5 bases). V lost 9 bases and J lost 2, with 12 bases in between. The CDR3 has 13 residues. Germline lookup yields CDR1 MNHEY and CDR2 SVGAGI.

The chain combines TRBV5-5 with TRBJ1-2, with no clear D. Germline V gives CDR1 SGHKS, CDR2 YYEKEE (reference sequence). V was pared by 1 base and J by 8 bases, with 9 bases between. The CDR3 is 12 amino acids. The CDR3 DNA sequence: TGTGCCAGCAGCTTGCTTACCGGGGGCTACACCTTC. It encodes CASSLLTGGYTF. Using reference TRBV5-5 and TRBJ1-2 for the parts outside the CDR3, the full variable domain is DAGVTQSPTHLIKTRGQQVTLRCSPISGHKSVSWYQQVLGQGPQFIFQYYEKEERGRGNFPDRFSARQFPNYSSELNVNALLLGDSALYLCASSLLTGGYTFGSGTRLTVV.

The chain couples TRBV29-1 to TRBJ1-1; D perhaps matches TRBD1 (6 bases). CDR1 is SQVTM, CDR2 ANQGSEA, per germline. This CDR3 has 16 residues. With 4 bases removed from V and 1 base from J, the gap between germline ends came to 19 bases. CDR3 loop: CSVANPALDRNTEAFF. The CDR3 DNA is TGCAGCGTTGCCAACCCCGCCCTGGACAGGAACACTGAAGCTTTCTTT.

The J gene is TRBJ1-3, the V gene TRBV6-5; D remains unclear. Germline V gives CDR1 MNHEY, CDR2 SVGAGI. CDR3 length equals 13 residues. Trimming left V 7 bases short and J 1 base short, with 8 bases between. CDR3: CASKEQSGNTIYF. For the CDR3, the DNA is TGTGCCAGCAAGGAGCAGTCTGGAAACACCATATATTTT.

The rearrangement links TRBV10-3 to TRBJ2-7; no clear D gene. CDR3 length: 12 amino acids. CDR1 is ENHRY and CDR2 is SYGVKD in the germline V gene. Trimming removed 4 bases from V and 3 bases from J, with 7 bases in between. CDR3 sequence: CAISGLHYEQYF. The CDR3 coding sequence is TGTGCCATCAGTGGACTTCACTACGAGCAGTACTTC.

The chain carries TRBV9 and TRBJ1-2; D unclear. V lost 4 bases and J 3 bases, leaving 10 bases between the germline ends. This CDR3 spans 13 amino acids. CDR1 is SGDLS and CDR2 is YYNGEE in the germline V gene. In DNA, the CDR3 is TGTGCCAGCAGCTCGCGGGCTTACTATGGCTACACCTTC. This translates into CASSSRAYYGYTF.

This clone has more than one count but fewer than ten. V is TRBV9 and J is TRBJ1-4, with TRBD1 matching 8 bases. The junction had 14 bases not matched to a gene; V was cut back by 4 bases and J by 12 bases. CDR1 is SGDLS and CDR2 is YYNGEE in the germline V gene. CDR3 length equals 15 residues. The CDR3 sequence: CASSLRQGLAEELFF. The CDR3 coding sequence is TGTGCCAGCAGCTTGCGACAGGGGCTTGCCGAAGAACTGTTTTTT.

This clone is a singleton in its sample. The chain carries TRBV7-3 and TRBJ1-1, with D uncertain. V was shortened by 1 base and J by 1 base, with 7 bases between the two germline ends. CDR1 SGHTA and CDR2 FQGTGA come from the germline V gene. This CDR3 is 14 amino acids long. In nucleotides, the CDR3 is TGTGCCAGCAGCTTAATAGCGGGGAACACTGAAGCTTTCTTT. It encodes CASSLIAGNTEAFF.

CDR3 protein: CASSFGGAGYTF. The CDR3 bases are TGTGCCAGCAGTTTCGGTGGGGCTGGCTACACCTTC. The J gene is TRBJ1-2, the V gene TRBV28; tentatively, D is TRBD1 (5 bases). V lost 3 bases, J lost 7 bases, and 9 bases lay in between. CDR1 is MDHEN and CDR2 is SYDVKM in the germline V gene. CDR3 size: 12 residues.

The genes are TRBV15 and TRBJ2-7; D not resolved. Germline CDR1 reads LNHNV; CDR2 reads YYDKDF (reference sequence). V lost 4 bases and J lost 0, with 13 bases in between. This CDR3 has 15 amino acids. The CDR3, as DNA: TGTGCCACCAGCATGGGCCCAATTACCTCCTACGAGCAGTACTTC. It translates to CATSMGPITSYEQYF. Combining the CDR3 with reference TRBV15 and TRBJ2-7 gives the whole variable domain DAMVIQNPRYQVTQFGKPVTLSCSQTLNHNVMYWYQQKSSQAPKLLFHYYDKDFNNEADTPDNFQSRRPNTSFCFLDIRSPGLGDTAMYLCATSMGPITSYEQYFGPGTRLTVT.